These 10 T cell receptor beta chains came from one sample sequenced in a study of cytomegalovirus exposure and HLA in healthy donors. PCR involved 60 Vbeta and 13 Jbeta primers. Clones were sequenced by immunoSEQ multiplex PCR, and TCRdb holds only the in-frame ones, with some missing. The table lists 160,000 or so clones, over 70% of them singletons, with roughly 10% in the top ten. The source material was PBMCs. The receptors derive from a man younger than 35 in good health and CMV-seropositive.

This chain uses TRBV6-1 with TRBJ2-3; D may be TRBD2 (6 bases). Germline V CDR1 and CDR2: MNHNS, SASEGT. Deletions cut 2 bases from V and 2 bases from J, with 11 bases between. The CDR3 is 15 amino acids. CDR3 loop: CASSEPGGVTDTQYF. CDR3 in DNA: TGTGCCAGCAGTGAACCGGGCGGGGTCACAGATACGCAGTATTTT.

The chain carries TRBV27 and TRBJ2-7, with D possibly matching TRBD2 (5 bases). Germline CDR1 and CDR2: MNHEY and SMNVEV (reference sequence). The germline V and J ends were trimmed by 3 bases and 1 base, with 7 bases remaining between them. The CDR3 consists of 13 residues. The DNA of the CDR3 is TGTGCCAGCAGTTTTACTAGATCCTACGAGCAGTACTTC. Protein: CASSFTRSYEQYF.

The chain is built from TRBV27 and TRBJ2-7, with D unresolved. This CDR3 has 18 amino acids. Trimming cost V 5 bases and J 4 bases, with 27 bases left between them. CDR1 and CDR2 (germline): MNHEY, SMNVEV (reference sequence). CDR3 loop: CASSLQSRFPEPLYEQYF. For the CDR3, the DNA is TGTGCCAGCAGTCTGCAGTCCAGATTCCCAGAACCTCTTTACGAGCAGTACTTC.

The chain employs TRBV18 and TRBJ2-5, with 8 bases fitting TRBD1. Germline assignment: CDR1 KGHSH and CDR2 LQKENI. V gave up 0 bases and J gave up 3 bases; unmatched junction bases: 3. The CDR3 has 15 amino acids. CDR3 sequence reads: CASSPPRTGKETQYF. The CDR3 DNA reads TGTGCCAGCTCACCACCCCGGACAGGGAAAGAGACCCAGTACTTC.

The DNA for the CDR3 is TGTGCCAGCAGCTTAGCGGGGGGAAGTGGCTACACCTTC. It yields the protein CASSLAGGSGYTF. The rearrangement links TRBV7-8 to TRBJ1-2; perhaps TRBD1 as D (5 bases). The ends were cut back, 0 bases at V and 7 bases at J, with 9 bases in the middle. Germline lookup yields CDR1 SGHVS and CDR2 FQNEAQ. The CDR3 has 13 residues.

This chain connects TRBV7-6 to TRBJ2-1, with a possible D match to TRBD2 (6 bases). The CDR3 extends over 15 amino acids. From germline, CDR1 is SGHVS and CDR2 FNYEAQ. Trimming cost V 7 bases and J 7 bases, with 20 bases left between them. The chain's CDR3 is CASTLGSGELNEQFF. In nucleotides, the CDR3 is TGTGCCAGCACCCTAGGGTCGGGAGAATTAAATGAGCAGTTCTTC.

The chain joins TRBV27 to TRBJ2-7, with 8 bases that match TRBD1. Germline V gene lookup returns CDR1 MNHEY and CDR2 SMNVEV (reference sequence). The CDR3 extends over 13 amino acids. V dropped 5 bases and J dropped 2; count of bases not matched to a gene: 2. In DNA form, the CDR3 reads TGTGCCAGCAGTCAGGGGGCCACCTACGAGCAGTACTTC. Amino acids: CASSQGATYEQYF.

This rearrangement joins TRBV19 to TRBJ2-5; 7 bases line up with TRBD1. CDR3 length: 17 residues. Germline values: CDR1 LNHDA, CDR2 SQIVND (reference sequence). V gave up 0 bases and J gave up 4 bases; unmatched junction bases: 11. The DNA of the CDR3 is TGTGCCAGTAGTATAGAAGAGGGCAGGGGGAAGAGAGAGACCCAGTACTTC. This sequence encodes CASSIEEGRGKRETQYF.

For the CDR3, the DNA is TGTGCCAGCAGCTTGGCGTGGCGGCCCTACGAGCAGTACTTC. It codes for CASSLAWRPYEQYF. The chain combines TRBV5-6 with TRBJ2-7; D is ambiguous. The CDR3 consists of 14 residues. V gave up 0 bases and J gave up 2 bases, with 9 bases separating them. Germline V lookup: CDR1 SGHDT, CDR2 YYEEEE.

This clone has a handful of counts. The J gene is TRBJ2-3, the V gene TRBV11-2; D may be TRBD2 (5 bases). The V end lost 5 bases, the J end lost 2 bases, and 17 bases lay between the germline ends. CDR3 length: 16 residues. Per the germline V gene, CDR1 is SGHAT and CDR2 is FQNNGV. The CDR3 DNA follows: TGTGCCAGCAGCCCTCGGGGTAGTTGGATCACAGATACGCAGTATTTT. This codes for CASSPRGSWITDTQYF.